The clone carrying this TCR beta chain was counted many times. Its antigen is not known. The data belong to a study of metastatic and nonmetastatic thyroid tumors. The wider study: Across peripheral blood and tumor or nodule tissue samples taken from malignant and benign thyroid patients, the repertoires were compared with one another. General study points: For both blood and tumor, malignant thyroid tumors reportedly showed significantly higher TCR beta diversity than benign nodules did.

Original data processing: Between-group CDR3 differences, defined by clinicopathological status, yielded a distant-metastasis classifier for papillary thyroid cancer. TCRdb ran MiXCR on the PCR reads. The V and J calls come from TCRdb's annotation, not from the publication. Among some 22,000 clones listed, around 9.9% were seen once. The CDR3 covers 15 residues. CDR1 and CDR2 (germline): MDHEN, SYDVKM. J lost 6 bases, V lost 5 bases, and 9 bases had no gene match. No patient received treatment before thyroid surgery. The source of this sequence is a female donor with papillary thyroid cancer or a benign thyroid nodule (not recorded which). Some clones in this sample may be carry-over from other donors' samples. This chain joins TRBV28 and TRBJ1-4; 7 bases agree with TRBD1. Input material: blood. For the CDR3, the DNA is TGTGCCAGCAGTACCCAGGGGAGGGGGCATGAAAAACTGTTTTTT. Protein product: CASSTQGRGHEKLFF.